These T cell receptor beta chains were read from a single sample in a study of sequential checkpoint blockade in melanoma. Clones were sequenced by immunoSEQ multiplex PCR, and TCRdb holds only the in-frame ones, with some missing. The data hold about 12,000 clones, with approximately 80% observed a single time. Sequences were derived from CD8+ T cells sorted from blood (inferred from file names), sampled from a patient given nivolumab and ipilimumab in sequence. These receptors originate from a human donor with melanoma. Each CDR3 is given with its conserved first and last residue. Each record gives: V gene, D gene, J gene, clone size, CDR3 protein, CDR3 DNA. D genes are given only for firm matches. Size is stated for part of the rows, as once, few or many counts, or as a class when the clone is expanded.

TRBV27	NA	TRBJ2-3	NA	CASSLSRPDTQYF	TGTGCCAGCAGTTTATCGCGTCCAGATACGCAGTATTTT
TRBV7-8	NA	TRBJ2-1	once	CASSISDEQFF	TGTGCCAGCAGCATCAGCGATGAGCAGTTCTTC
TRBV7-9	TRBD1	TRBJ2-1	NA	CASSHRDRPYNEQFF	TGTGCCAGCAGCCACCGGGACAGGCCATACAATGAGCAGTTCTTC
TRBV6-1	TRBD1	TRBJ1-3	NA	CASRENRGNGNTIYF	TGTGCCAGCAGGGAGAACAGGGGAAACGGAAACACCATATATTTT
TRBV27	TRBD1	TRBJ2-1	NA	CASSSIDRGNEQFF	TGTGCCAGCAGTTCCATCGACAGGGGCAATGAGCAGTTCTTC
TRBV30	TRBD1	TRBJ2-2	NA	CAWSSRDRGRPGELFF	TGTGCCTGGAGCTCCCGGGACAGGGGGCGCCCCGGGGAGCTGTTTTTT
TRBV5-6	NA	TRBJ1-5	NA	CASSSRGSNQPQHF	TGTGCCAGCAGCTCACGAGGGAGCAATCAGCCCCAGCATTTT
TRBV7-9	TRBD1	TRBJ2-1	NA	CASSSLGTGARNEQFF	TGTGCCAGCAGCTCGCTTGGGACAGGGGCACGAAATGAGCAGTTCTTC
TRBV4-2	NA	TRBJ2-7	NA	CASSQAGQFYEQYF	TGTGCCAGCAGCCAAGCGGGACAATTCTACGAGCAGTACTTC
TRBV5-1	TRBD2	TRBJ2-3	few	CASSLAGGTDTQYF	TGCGCCAGCAGCTTAGCGGGGGGCACAGATACGCAGTATTTT
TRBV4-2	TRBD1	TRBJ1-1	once	CASSEPGGRNTEAFF	TGTGCCAGCAGTGAACCAGGGGGCCGGAACACTGAAGCTTTCTTT
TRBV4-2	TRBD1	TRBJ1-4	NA	CASSQAIPGQGTTNEKLFF	TGTGCCAGCAGCCAGGCCATACCGGGACAGGGGACGACTAATGAAAAACTGTTTTTT
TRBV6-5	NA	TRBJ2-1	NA	CASSYSIMQDNEQFF	TGTGCCAGCAGTTACTCGATCATGCAGGACAATGAGCAGTTCTTC
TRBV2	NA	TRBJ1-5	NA	CASSERAGDSNQPQHF	TGTGCCAGCAGTGAAAGGGCAGGGGATAGCAATCAGCCCCAGCATTTT
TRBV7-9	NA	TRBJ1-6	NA	CASSLVGGDSPLHF	TGTGCCAGCAGCTTAGTGGGGGGAGATTCACCCCTCCACTTT
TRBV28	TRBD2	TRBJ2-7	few	CASSLRGLAFSYEQYF	TGTGCCAGCAGTCTGCGTGGACTAGCATTCTCCTACGAGCAGTACTTC
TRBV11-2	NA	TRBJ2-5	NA	CASSFGVSQETQYF	TGTGCCAGCAGCTTCGGGGTCTCCCAAGAGACCCAGTACTTC
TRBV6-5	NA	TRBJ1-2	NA	CASSLTRTNYGYTF	TGTGCCAGCAGTCTGACGCGGACAAACTATGGCTACACCTTC
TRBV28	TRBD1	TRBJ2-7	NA	CASSRDRELYEQYF	TGTGCCAGCAGCCGGGACAGGGAGCTTTACGAGCAGTACTTC
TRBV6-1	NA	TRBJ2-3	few	CASSFRGETDTQYF	TGTGCCAGCAGCTTCAGGGGGGAGACAGATACGCAGTATTTT
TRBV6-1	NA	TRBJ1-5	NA	CASRNGWSSNQPQHF	TGTGCCAGCAGGAACGGTTGGAGTAGCAATCAGCCCCAGCATTTT
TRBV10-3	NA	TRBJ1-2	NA	CAINTGSGYTF	TGTGCCATCAATACAGGGTCGGGCTACACCTTC
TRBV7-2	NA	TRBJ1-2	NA	CASSPTLEAAFSGYTF	TGTGCCAGCAGCCCCACTTTGGAGGCAGCCTTCTCTGGCTACACCTTC
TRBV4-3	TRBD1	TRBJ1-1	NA	CASSQDRVGTGGYNTEAFF	TGCGCCAGCAGCCAAGACCGGGTAGGGACAGGGGGCTATAACACTGAAGCTTTCTTT
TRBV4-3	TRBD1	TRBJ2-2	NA	CASSQERQGDTGELFF	TGCGCCAGCAGCCAAGAGCGACAGGGCGATACCGGGGAGCTGTTTTTT
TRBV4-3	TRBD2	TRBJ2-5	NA	CASSQDGTSGGLEETQYF	TGCGCCAGCAGCCAAGACGGGACTAGCGGGGGACTAGAAGAGACCCAGTACTTC
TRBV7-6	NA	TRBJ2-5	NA	CASSLGGHRYQETQYF	TGTGCCAGCAGCTTAGGGGGACATCGGTACCAAGAGACCCAGTACTTC
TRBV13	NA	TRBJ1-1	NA	CASSLAGQREAFF	TGTGCCAGCAGCTTAGCCGGACAGCGGGAAGCTTTCTTT
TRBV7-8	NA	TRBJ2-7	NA	CASSLDRSWYF	TGTGCCAGCAGCTTAGACAGGAGTTGGTACTTC
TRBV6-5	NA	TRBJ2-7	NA	CASNSRDTTYEQYF	TGTGCCAGCAATTCCCGGGACACAACCTACGAGCAGTACTTC
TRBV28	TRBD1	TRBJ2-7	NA	CASSFEAGVGTGGHEQYF	TGTGCCAGCAGTTTCGAAGCCGGGGTTGGTACAGGGGGACACGAGCAGTACTTC
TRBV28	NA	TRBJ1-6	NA	CASSFSSYNSPLHF	TGTGCCAGCAGTTTTAGCTCCTATAATTCACCCCTCCACTTT
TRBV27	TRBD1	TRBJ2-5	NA	CASRRTGSVWEQYF	TGTGCCAGCAGGAGGACAGGGAGCGTTTGGGAGCAGTACTTC
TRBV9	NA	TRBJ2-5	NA	CASSTTTTEETQYF	TGTGCCAGCAGCACGACGACGACAGAAGAGACCCAGTACTTC
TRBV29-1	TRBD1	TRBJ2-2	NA	CSVFDRGWISGELFF	TGCAGCGTCTTCGACAGGGGTTGGATCTCCGGGGAGCTGTTTTTT
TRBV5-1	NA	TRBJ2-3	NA	CASSLRGIGSTDTQYF	TGCGCCAGCAGCTTGCGGGGGATTGGAAGCACAGATACGCAGTATTTT
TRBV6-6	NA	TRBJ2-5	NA	CASSYPPSQYF	TGTGCCAGCAGTTACCCCCCGTCCCAGTACTTC
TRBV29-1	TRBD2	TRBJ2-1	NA	CSVEPGLAGGSNSYNEQFF	TGCAGCGTTGAACCGGGACTAGCGGGGGGGTCCAACTCCTACAATGAGCAGTTCTTC
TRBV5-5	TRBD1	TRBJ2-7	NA	CASSLQGTTYEQYF	TGTGCCAGCAGCTTACAGGGGACAACCTACGAGCAGTACTTC
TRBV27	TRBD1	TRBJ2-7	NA	CASSSPDRGGGSYEQYF	TGTGCCAGCAGCTCCCCCGACAGGGGAGGTGGGTCCTACGAGCAGTACTTC
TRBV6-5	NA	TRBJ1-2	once	CASSRRGIYGYTF	TGTGCCAGCAGTCGCCGAGGGATCTATGGCTACACCTTC
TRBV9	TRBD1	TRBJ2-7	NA	CASSPALTGGREQYF	TGTGCCAGCAGCCCCGCACTAACAGGGGGAAGGGAGCAGTACTTC
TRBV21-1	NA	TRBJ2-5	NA	CASSGQGSQETQYF	TGTGCCAGCAGCGGACAGGGTTCCCAAGAGACCCAGTACTTC